The present entry profiles one T cell receptor beta chain with its context. Germline CDR1 reads SQVTM; CDR2 reads ANQGSEA. The length of the CDR3 is 12 residues. The trim removed 4 bases at V and 7 bases at J, leaving 2 bases unmatched. The source of the sample is a study of blood T cell repertoires in COVID-19. About the study: There were acute and convalescent COVID-19 samples, and they came from the United States, Italy and Spain. Sources were T cells, B-cell-depleted T cells, or PBMCs; the material itself was cDNA or gDNA.

Original data processing: Scientists estimated how many nucleated cells there were by amplifying reference gene primers. Data came from immunoSEQ multiplex PCR; TCRdb stores just in-frame clones and leaves some out. The V and J calls and the clone size are those of that table, but D and trimming were determined from the DNA. The data show more than 75,000 clones, with 85% to 90% seen just once and around 4.8% held by the top ten. The sequencing input was peripheral blood. This sequence joins TRBV29-1 and TRBJ1-2; 11 positions match TRBD1. The receptor was derived from a woman of 80 years or more with acute or convalescent COVID-19. The CDR3 loop reads CSVGGQGAGYTF. CDR3 DNA sequence: TGCAGCGTTGGTGGACAGGGGGCTGGCTACACCTTC.